Listed below are T cell receptor beta chains from one sample, sequenced in a study of neurological immune-mediated disorders. TCRdb re-analysed the 5' RACE reads in MiXCR, keeping a single row per CDR3 protein. The sample contains about 71,000 distinct CDR3 sequences, approximately 15% of which appear only once. The sequencing input was PBMCs. The receptors derive from a female donor with HTLV-1-associated myelopathy (HAM/TSP). Both conserved end residues are part of each CDR3. The order of the fields is D gene, CDR3 length, clone size, J gene, V gene, CDR3 protein, CDR3 DNA. A D gene is named only where the DNA matches it firmly. Only part of the rows carry a size: once, few, many, or a class if the clone is expanded.

D gene: NA
CDR3 length: 15
clone size: many
J gene: TRBJ2-2
V gene: TRBV7-9
CDR3 protein: CASSLIRGGAGELFF
CDR3 DNA: TGTGCCAGCAGCTTAATACGAGGAGGGGCCGGGGAGCTGTTTTTT

D gene: NA
CDR3 length: 16
clone size: NA
J gene: TRBJ2-6
V gene: TRBV5-1
CDR3 protein: CASSLGSESLLQKWTF
CDR3 DNA: TGCGCCAGCAGCTTGGGATCCGAGAGTCTCCTTCAAAAGTGGACTTTC

D gene: NA
CDR3 length: 14
clone size: many
J gene: TRBJ1-5
V gene: TRBV12-3/TRBV12-4
CDR3 protein: CAQAAWGDNQPQHF
CDR3 DNA: TGTGCCCAAGCTGCGTGGGGAGACAATCAGCCCCAGCATTTT

D gene: TRBD2
CDR3 length: 14
clone size: NA
J gene: TRBJ2-2
V gene: TRBV6-5
CDR3 protein: CASRRLAGTGELFF
CDR3 DNA: TGTGCCAGCAGGCGACTAGCGGGAACCGGGGAGCTGTTTTTT

D gene: TRBD1
CDR3 length: 19
clone size: NA
J gene: TRBJ2-6
V gene: TRBV10-3
CDR3 protein: CAISESGQELLSGANVLTF
CDR3 DNA: TGTGCCATCAGTGAGTCGGGACAGGAGCTCCTCTCTGGGGCCAACGTCCTGACTTTC

D gene: TRBD2
CDR3 length: 14
clone size: few
J gene: TRBJ2-5
V gene: TRBV9
CDR3 protein: CASSVSGAGGTQYF
CDR3 DNA: TGTGCCAGCAGCGTTAGCGGGGCCGGGGGGACCCAGTACTTC

D gene: NA
CDR3 length: 15
clone size: many
J gene: TRBJ1-2
V gene: TRBV7-2
CDR3 protein: CASSLKIPGNYGYTF
CDR3 DNA: TGTGCCAGCAGTCTTAAGATCCCGGGAAACTATGGCTACACCTTC

D gene: NA
CDR3 length: 17
clone size: many
J gene: TRBJ2-7
V gene: TRBV21-1
CDR3 protein: CASSKVRENNKFYEQYF
CDR3 DNA: TGTGCCAGCAGCAAAGTGAGGGAAAATAACAAATTTTACGAGCAGTACTTC

D gene: NA
CDR3 length: 12
clone size: many
J gene: TRBJ2-3
V gene: TRBV2
CDR3 protein: CASSTYLDTQYF
CDR3 DNA: TGTGCCAGCAGTACATACCTGGATACGCAGTATTTT

D gene: TRBD1
CDR3 length: 19
clone size: many
J gene: TRBJ2-3
V gene: TRBV7-8
CDR3 protein: CASSLVSGQGSPSTDTQYF
CDR3 DNA: TGTGCCAGCAGCTTAGTGTCGGGACAGGGTTCTCCTAGCACAGATACGCAGTATTTT

D gene: TRBD1
CDR3 length: 14
clone size: NA
J gene: TRBJ2-5
V gene: TRBV7-2
CDR3 protein: CASSFNRGVETQYF
CDR3 DNA: TGTGCCAGCAGCTTTAACAGGGGTGTCGAGACCCAGTACTTC

D gene: TRBD1
CDR3 length: 16
clone size: many
J gene: TRBJ1-6
V gene: TRBV20-1
CDR3 protein: CSAGQGTDHYNSPLHF
CDR3 DNA: TGCAGTGCCGGACAGGGGACAGATCACTATAATTCACCCCTCCACTTT

D gene: NA
CDR3 length: 15
clone size: many
J gene: TRBJ2-6
V gene: TRBV7-9
CDR3 protein: CASSFRGDGANVLTF
CDR3 DNA: TGTGCCAGCAGCTTTCGCGGGGACGGGGCCAACGTCCTGACTTTC

D gene: NA
CDR3 length: 13
clone size: many
J gene: TRBJ2-7
V gene: TRBV28
CDR3 protein: CASSGETGLQQYF
CDR3 DNA: TGTGCCAGCAGTGGAGAAACAGGGCTCCAGCAGTACTTC

D gene: TRBD1
CDR3 length: 14
clone size: many
J gene: TRBJ2-7
V gene: TRBV12-5
CDR3 protein: CASGLSTGAYEQYF
CDR3 DNA: TGTGCTAGTGGTTTGTCCACAGGGGCCTACGAGCAGTACTTC

D gene: NA
CDR3 length: 14
clone size: few
J gene: TRBJ2-2
V gene: TRBV5-1
CDR3 protein: CASSLDLDTGELFF
CDR3 DNA: TGCGCCAGCAGCTTGGACTTGGACACCGGGGAGCTGTTTTTT

D gene: TRBD2
CDR3 length: 16
clone size: many
J gene: TRBJ2-3
V gene: TRBV20-1
CDR3 protein: CSARDRASGGKDTQYF
CDR3 DNA: TGCAGTGCTAGAGATCGGGCTAGCGGGGGGAAAGATACGCAGTATTTT

D gene: NA
CDR3 length: 15
clone size: NA
J gene: TRBJ2-5
V gene: TRBV11-2
CDR3 protein: CASSSSTKHLETQYF
CDR3 DNA: TGTGCCAGCAGCTCGAGTACCAAGCACCTGGAGACCCAGTACTTC

D gene: TRBD1
CDR3 length: 13
clone size: NA
J gene: TRBJ2-7
V gene: TRBV5-1
CDR3 protein: CASSFLQGTEQYF
CDR3 DNA: TGCGCCAGCAGCTTCCTACAGGGGACCGAGCAGTACTTC

D gene: NA
CDR3 length: 15
clone size: many
J gene: TRBJ1-1
V gene: TRBV5-1
CDR3 protein: CASSLGSTVNTEAFF
CDR3 DNA: TGCGCCAGCAGCTTGGGTTCGACAGTGAACACTGAAGCTTTCTTT

D gene: NA
CDR3 length: 17
clone size: many
J gene: TRBJ2-3
V gene: TRBV14
CDR3 protein: CASSQDRAVLLTDTQYF
CDR3 DNA: TGTGCCAGCAGCCAAGATCGTGCGGTTTTACTCACAGATACGCAGTATTTT

D gene: NA
CDR3 length: 14
clone size: many
J gene: TRBJ2-3
V gene: TRBV5-1
CDR3 protein: CASSLGLRSDTQYF
CDR3 DNA: TGCGCCAGCAGCTTGGGTCTCCGTTCGGATACGCAGTATTTT

D gene: TRBD2
CDR3 length: 14
clone size: NA
J gene: TRBJ2-3
V gene: TRBV12-3/TRBV12-4
CDR3 protein: CASSPRLAADTQYF
CDR3 DNA: TGTGCCAGCAGTCCTAGACTAGCCGCAGATACGCAGTATTTT

D gene: NA
CDR3 length: 17
clone size: NA
J gene: TRBJ2-3
V gene: TRBV6-4
CDR3 protein: CASSDGSSGTSTDTQYF
CDR3 DNA: TGTGCCAGCAGTGACGGTTCATCCGGGACTAGCACAGATACGCAGTATTTT

D gene: TRBD1
CDR3 length: 16
clone size: many
J gene: TRBJ1-1
V gene: TRBV3-1
CDR3 protein: CASSQAPGQGPFEAFF
CDR3 DNA: TGTGCCAGCAGCCAAGCCCCCGGACAGGGTCCTTTTGAAGCTTTCTTT

D gene: NA
CDR3 length: 15
clone size: many
J gene: TRBJ2-7
V gene: TRBV28
CDR3 protein: CASSTPGQGGGEQYF
CDR3 DNA: TGTGCCAGCAGTACCCCTGGGCAGGGTGGCGGCGAGCAGTACTTC

D gene: NA
CDR3 length: 17
clone size: many
J gene: TRBJ2-4
V gene: TRBV12-3/TRBV12-4
CDR3 protein: CASSLARGVLAKNIQYF
CDR3 DNA: TGTGCCAGCAGTTTAGCGCGTGGGGTCCTAGCCAAAAACATTCAGTACTTC

D gene: NA
CDR3 length: 16
clone size: many
J gene: TRBJ2-3
V gene: TRBV9
CDR3 protein: CASSARGFSSTDTQYF
CDR3 DNA: TGTGCCAGCAGCGCCCGGGGGTTCTCTAGCACAGATACGCAGTATTTT

D gene: TRBD2
CDR3 length: 15
clone size: many
J gene: TRBJ2-3
V gene: TRBV6-5
CDR3 protein: CASSRTSGAADTQYF
CDR3 DNA: TGTGCCAGCAGTCGGACTAGCGGGGCAGCAGATACGCAGTATTTT

D gene: NA
CDR3 length: 12
clone size: once
J gene: TRBJ2-7
V gene: TRBV2
CDR3 protein: CASTRDIYEQYF
CDR3 DNA: TGTGCCAGCACCCGGGACATCTACGAGCAGTACTTC

D gene: NA
CDR3 length: 12
clone size: many
J gene: TRBJ1-2
V gene: TRBV3-1
CDR3 protein: CASSPLGGGYTF
CDR3 DNA: TGTGCCAGCAGCCCCTTGGGGGGAGGCTACACCTTC

D gene: TRBD1
CDR3 length: 16
clone size: many
J gene: TRBJ1-4
V gene: TRBV5-1
CDR3 protein: CASSLLQGAGNEKLFF
CDR3 DNA: TGCGCCAGCAGCCTCCTACAGGGGGCTGGGAATGAAAAACTGTTTTTT

D gene: NA
CDR3 length: 14
clone size: many
J gene: TRBJ1-1
V gene: TRBV5-1
CDR3 protein: CASSLESGTVEAFF
CDR3 DNA: TGCGCCAGCAGCTTGGAGAGCGGGACGGTTGAAGCTTTCTTT

D gene: TRBD1
CDR3 length: 15
clone size: many
J gene: TRBJ2-1
V gene: TRBV24-1
CDR3 protein: CATSDWRQGYNEQFF
CDR3 DNA: TGTGCCACCAGTGATTGGCGACAGGGCTACAATGAGCAGTTCTTC

D gene: TRBD1
CDR3 length: 13
clone size: many
J gene: TRBJ2-3
V gene: TRBV4-2
CDR3 protein: CASSGQGADTQYF
CDR3 DNA: TGTGCCAGTTCGGGACAGGGCGCAGATACGCAGTATTTT